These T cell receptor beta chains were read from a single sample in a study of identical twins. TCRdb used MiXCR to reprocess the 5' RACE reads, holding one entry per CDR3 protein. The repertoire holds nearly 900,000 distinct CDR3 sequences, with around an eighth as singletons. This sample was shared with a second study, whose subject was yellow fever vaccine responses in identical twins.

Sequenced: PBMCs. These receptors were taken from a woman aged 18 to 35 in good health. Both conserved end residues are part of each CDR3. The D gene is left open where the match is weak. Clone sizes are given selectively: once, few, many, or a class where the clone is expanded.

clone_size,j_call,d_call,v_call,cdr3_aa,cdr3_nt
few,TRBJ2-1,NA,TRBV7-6,CASRGGPGVDEQFF,TGTGCCAGCAGGGGGGGGCCGGGGGTTGATGAGCAGTTCTTC
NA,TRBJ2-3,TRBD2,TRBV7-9,CASSLAGLADTDTQYF,TGTGCCAGCAGCTTAGCGGGACTAGCGGACACAGATACGCAGTATTTT
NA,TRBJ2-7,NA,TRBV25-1,CASSGTVSEQYF,TGTGCCAGCAGTGGGACAGTGAGCGAGCAGTACTTC
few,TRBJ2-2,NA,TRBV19,CASSILQFTGELFF,TGTGCCAGTAGTATCCTTCAATTCACCGGGGAGCTGTTTTTT
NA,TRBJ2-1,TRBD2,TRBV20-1,CSASLTSGGTTEQFF,TGCAGTGCTAGCCTTACTAGCGGGGGGACCACTGAGCAGTTCTTC
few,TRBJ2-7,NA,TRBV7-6,CASSLGAGKSSYEQYF,TGTGCCAGCAGCTTAGGGGCCGGGAAGAGCTCCTACGAGCAGTACTTC
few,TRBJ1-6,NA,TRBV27,CASSSGQYNSPLHF,TGTGCCAGCAGTTCGGGACAATATAATTCACCCCTCCACTTT
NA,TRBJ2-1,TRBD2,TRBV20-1,CSATLAGGTNEQFF,TGCAGTGCCACACTAGCGGGGGGGACCAATGAGCAGTTCTTC
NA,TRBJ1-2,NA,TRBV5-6,CASTLGRIYGYTF,TGTGCCAGCACCCTCGGCCGAATCTATGGCTACACCTTC
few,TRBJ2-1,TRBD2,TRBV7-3,CASSLTTPSGRWNEQFF,TGTGCCAGCAGCTTAACTACGCCTAGCGGGAGGTGGAATGAGCAGTTCTTC
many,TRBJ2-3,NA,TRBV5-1,CASSLGEGTDTQYF,TGCGCCAGCAGCTTGGGAGAGGGCACAGATACGCAGTATTTT
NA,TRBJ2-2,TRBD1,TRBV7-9,CASSLQQGTGELFF,TGTGCCAGCAGCTTACAACAGGGGACCGGGGAGCTGTTTTTT
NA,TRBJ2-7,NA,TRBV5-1,CASSLFGFLYF,TGCGCCAGCAGCTTGTTCGGGTTTCTGTACTTC
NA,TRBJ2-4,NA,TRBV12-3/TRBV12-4,CASTRYRAAKNIQYF,TGTGCCAGCACCAGATACAGGGCGGCCAAAAACATTCAGTACTTC
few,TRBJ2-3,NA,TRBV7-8,CASSRGTATDTQYF,TGTGCCAGCAGCCGTGGGACTGCCACAGATACGCAGTATTTT
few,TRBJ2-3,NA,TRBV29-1,CSPSRGASDTQYF,TGCAGCCCAAGCAGGGGGGCCTCAGATACGCAGTATTTT